Below, 13 T cell receptor beta chains from the same sample are listed, as sequenced in a study of T cells after yellow fever vaccination (dated 2019 in TCRdb). The treatment or condition label on this specimen signifies: live attenuated yellow fever vaccine strain. The protocol used for the library was 5' RACE. The listed sequencing device is Illumina HiSeq 2500. The public reads were reanalyzed by TCRdb: fastp trimming at Q25, MiXCR alignment, in-frame beta chains only. Rows with one shared CDR3 protein collapse into an entry with the most common genes and DNA. The sample table contains around 26,000 distinct CDR3 sequences; only one count was recorded for less than 3.5% of them. Around 0.95% of the sample is held by the ten biggest clonotypes. This specimen consisted of PBMCs, either bulk or a sorted T-cell subset (CD4+, CD8+, memory, or dextramer-sorted; not recorded which), obtained about 49 days after the first yellow fever vaccination. Receptors were obtained from a man aged 18-30 years who received the YFV17D yellow fever vaccine.

This clonotype was observed many times. CDR3 DNA sequence: TGTGCCAGCAGTTTTCCGAATTCACCCCTCCACTTT. Amino acids: CASSFPNSPLHF. The chain joins TRBV27 to TRBJ1-6, with D hard to call. The germline V and J ends were trimmed by 3 bases and 7 bases, with 4 bases remaining between them. The CDR3 runs to 12 residues. Germline CDR1 is MNHEY and CDR2 is SMNVEV (reference sequence).

This clonotype was seen repeatedly, ten times or more. V is TRBV20-1 and J is TRBJ1-5; D is possibly TRBD1 (6 bases). V lost 1 base and J 3 bases, leaving 7 bases between the germline ends. The CDR3 length is 13 residues. Germline-derived CDR1 and CDR2 are DFQATT and SNEGSKA (reference sequence). The CDR3: CSARGQANQPQHF. The CDR3 DNA is TGCAGTGCTAGAGGACAGGCCAATCAGCCCCAGCATTTT.

This clonotype was counted many times. The chain employs TRBV5-1 and TRBJ2-4, with TRBD2 matching 7 bases. CDR1 and CDR2 (germline): SGHRS, YFSETQ. Trimming took 6 bases from V and 7 from J; bases not matched to a gene: 13. The CDR3 loop spans 15 amino acids. The CDR3 sequence: CASTAGDYYRNIQYF. The CDR3 nucleotides are TGCGCCAGCACCGCGGGGGACTATTATCGGAACATTCAGTACTTC.

This clonotype was observed at least ten times. The rearrangement uses TRBV12-3 or TRBV12-4 and TRBJ2-2; possible D gene TRBD2, 5 bases. This CDR3 comprises 15 residues. The V end lost 5 bases, the J end lost 2 bases, and 12 bases lay between the germline ends. CDR3 amino acids: CASSPRELNTGELFF. The CDR3 coding sequence is TGTGCCAGCAGTCCGAGGGAACTTAACACCGGGGAGCTGTTTTTT.

The sample holds many counts of this clonotype. This sequence joins TRBV9 and TRBJ1-2, with D unclear. The CDR3 runs 15 residues. Germline values: CDR1 SGDLS, CDR2 YYNGEE. V was trimmed by 4 bases and J by 2 bases, leaving 15 bases between them. The CDR3 spells CASSNAGLENYGYTF. The CDR3 nucleotides read TGTGCCAGCAGCAACGCAGGCCTCGAGAACTATGGCTACACCTTC.

At least ten counts were recorded for this clonotype. The genes are TRBV12-3 or TRBV12-4 and TRBJ2-5, with TRBD1 matching 7 bases. V lost 6 bases, J lost 4 bases, and 8 bases stayed unmatched. This CDR3 is 14 amino acids long. In DNA form, the CDR3 reads TGTGCCAGCAGCCGTGGACAGGTGGGAGAGACCCAGTACTTC. Its translation: CASSRGQVGETQYF.

This chain uses TRBV3-1 with TRBJ2-2; 7 bases match TRBD2. The CDR3 is made up of 13 amino acids. Per the germline V gene, CDR1 is LGHDT and CDR2 is YNNKEL (reference sequence). V was pared by 6 bases and J by 3 bases, with 1 base of the junction left unmatched. This CDR3 reads CASRGGDTGELFF. CDR3 coding DNA: TGTGCCAGCAGGGGGGGGGACACCGGGGAGCTGTTTTTT. The full variable domain, with the rest looked up from reference TRBV3-1 and TRBJ2-2, is DTAVSQTPKYLVTQMGNDKSIKCEQNLGHDTMYWYKQDSKKFLKIMFSYNNKELIINETVPNRFSPKSPDKAHLNLHINSLELGDSAVYFCASRGGDTGELFFGEGSRLTVL.

This clonotype appeared many times. For the CDR3, the DNA is TGCGCCAGCAGCTCAACCCCGACCGGGACAGGGGCCTGGAATGAGCAGTTCTTC. Translated, it gives CASSSTPTGTGAWNEQFF. The rearrangement links TRBV5-1 to TRBJ2-1; 10 bases map to TRBD1. Germline V gene data show CDR1 as SGHRS and CDR2 as YFSETQ. J lost 7 bases, V lost 3 bases, and 16 bases had no gene match. This CDR3 has 18 amino acids. Together with reference TRBV5-1 and TRBJ2-1, the CDR3 gives the full variable domain: KAGVTQTPRYLIKTRGQQVTLSCSPISGHRSVSWYQQTPGQGLQFLFEYFSETQRNKGNFPGRFSGRQFSNSRSEMNVSTLELGDSALYLCASSSTPTGTGAWNEQFFGPGTRLTVL.

This clonotype was seen ten or more times. The V and J genes are TRBV19 and TRBJ2-1; either TRBD1 or TRBD2 may supply D (5 bases each). Trimming removed 6 bases from V and 2 bases from J, with 11 bases in between. The germline CDR1 and CDR2 sequences are LNHDA and SQIVND (reference sequence). This CDR3 contains 14 residues. The CDR3 region has the DNA TGTGCCAGTAGCCCCGGGACCGCCTACAATGAGCAGTTCTTC. Protein: CASSPGTAYNEQFF. Based on the CDR3 plus reference TRBV19 and TRBJ2-1, the full variable domain is DGGITQSPKYLFRKEGQNVTLSCEQNLNHDAMYWYRQDPGQGLRLIYYSQIVNDFQKGDIAEGYSVSREKKESFPLTVTSAQKNPTAFYLCASSPGTAYNEQFFGPGTRLTVL.

The table lists this clonotype with many counts. The chain joins TRBV5-1 to TRBJ2-7, with a tentative D call TRBD2 (6 bases). With 0 bases removed from V and 6 bases from J, the gap between germline ends came to 16 bases. The CDR3 is made up of 15 amino acids. CDR1 SGHRS and CDR2 YFSETQ come from the germline V gene. The CDR3 nucleotides read TGCGCCAGCAGCTTGGGGAGCCTGAACGGGGGCGAGCAGTACGTC. Encoded protein: CASSLGSLNGGEQYV.

This clonotype was counted ten times or more. The chain is built from TRBV4-3 and TRBJ2-3; 8 nucleotides match TRBD2. The CDR3 has 16 amino acids. The junction had 6 bases not matched to a gene; V was cut back by 0 bases and J by 4 bases. The germline CDR1 and CDR2 sequences are LGHNA and YSLEER. The CDR3 is CASSQDRGGFADTQYF. The CDR3 DNA reads TGCGCCAGCAGCCAAGATCGGGGGGGGTTTGCAGATACGCAGTATTTT.

This clonotype was counted many times. The rearrangement links TRBV29-1 to TRBJ1-2, with D possibly being TRBD1 (5 bases). Trimming took 3 bases from V and 8 from J, leaving 16 bases between them. The CDR3 has 13 amino acids. Germline lookup yields CDR1 SQVTM and CDR2 ANQGSEA. The CDR3 sequence: CSVDGAGRGGYTF. CDR3 DNA: TGCAGCGTTGACGGGGCAGGGCGTGGGGGCTACACCTTC. The whole variable domain, filled in from reference TRBV29-1 and TRBJ1-2, reads SAVISQKPSRDICQRGTSLTIQCQVDSQVTMMFWYRQQPGQSLTLIATANQGSEATYESGFVIDKFPISRPNLTFSTLTVSNMSPEDSSIYLCSVDGAGRGGYTFGSGTRLTVV.

This clonotype rates as medium-sized. The J gene is TRBJ1-2, the V gene TRBV29-1; no clear D. The CDR3 is 12 amino acids. V lost 3 bases to trimming and J lost 5 bases, with 10 bases between them. Germline CDR1 and CDR2: SQVTM and ANQGSEA. This CDR3 reads CSVDVGGYGYTF. The CDR3 DNA sequence: TGCAGCGTTGATGTAGGAGGTTATGGCTACACCTTC.